The present TCR beta chain was sequenced within a study of blood T cells in healthy people across ages. Through a sample-barcoded 5' primer and a J-beta primer mix, a second PCR was run for roughly 6 to 12 cycles. TCRdb called the 5' RACE reads again in MiXCR, with one record for every CDR3 protein. The sample lists fewer than 650,000 distinct CDR3 sequences, about a quarter occurring once. CDR3 length: 14 amino acids. Germline trimming cut 5 bases from V and 9 bases from J; bases unmatched to any gene: 9. This clonotype was counted between two and nine times. The same data also went into a second study, on T cells of mothers and their children.

The TCR sequence derives from a boy between 2 and 10 years old in good health. This chain connects TRBV12-3 or TRBV12-4 to TRBJ2-5; 10 nucleotides align to TRBD2. Sequenced: blood. The CDR3 reads CASSPLAGSSAQYF. The CDR3 region has the DNA TGTGCCAGCAGTCCACTAGCGGGGTCTTCGGCCCAGTACTTC.